Each of the 17 T cell receptor beta chains below was sequenced from the same sample in a study of a mutant IDH1 vaccine in newly diagnosed glioma. Time point given: baseline, week 1 (first vaccination visit). Treatment here: pre-vaccination baseline after standard-of-care therapy. The method was immunoSEQ multiplex PCR; TCRdb's version includes in-frame clones alone and lacks a portion of them. The table shows roughly 86,000 clones, with around three quarters occurring only once. Here the sequenced sample was PBMCs, taken from a glioma patient treated with radiotherapy, temozolomide or both. These receptors all come from a man aged 35 to 55 with glioma.

The V gene is TRBV7-8, the J gene TRBJ2-5; 7 bases are a match to TRBD2. The CDR3 contains 14 residues. Unmatched junction bases numbered 10, after V lost 5 bases and J lost 7 bases. Germline CDR1 reads SGHVS; CDR2 reads FQNEAQ. The CDR3 DNA sequence: TGTGCCAGCAGCCTCCGGGACTATAAGGGGACCCAGTACTTC. Translating it yields CASSLRDYKGTQYF.

The gene calls are TRBV12-5 and TRBJ2-1; either TRBD1 or TRBD2 may supply D (5 bases each). The CDR3 spans 17 residues. Trimming pared 1 base from V and 6 bases from J, leaving 19 bases between. CDR1 and CDR2 (germline): LGHNT, FRNRAP. CDR3 sequence reads: CASGLEPSGTGTNEQFF. The CDR3 nucleotides read TGTGCTAGTGGTTTGGAGCCTTCCGGGACCGGCACCAATGAGCAGTTCTTC.

The chain recombines TRBV6-5 with TRBJ1-3, with 7 bases fitting TRBD1. The germline V gene has CDR1 MNHEY and CDR2 SVGAGI. The CDR3 sequence is 15 residues long. Trimming at V came to 5 bases and at J to 7 bases, leaving 11 bases not matched to a gene. The CDR3 loop is CASSPEGAGRNTIYF. The CDR3 DNA reads TGTGCCAGCAGTCCGGAGGGGGCGGGTCGGAACACCATATATTTT.

The chain links TRBV28 to TRBJ1-2, with a tentative D call TRBD1 (5 bases). The CDR3 spans 14 residues. CDR1 is MDHEN, CDR2 SYDVKM, per germline. The ends were cut back, 9 bases at V and 3 bases at J, with 17 bases in the middle. CDR3 region: CASQLSGQDYGYTF. DNA for the CDR3: TGTGCCAGTCAGCTGTCGGGGCAAGACTATGGCTACACCTTC.

J is TRBJ2-5 and V is TRBV18; 9 bases map to TRBD1. CDR1 and CDR2 (germline): KGHSH, LQKENI. The trim removed 6 bases at V and 3 bases at J, leaving 8 bases unmatched. The CDR3 length is 15 residues. The CDR3 DNA follows: TGTGCCAGCTCGGCTGGGGGACAGGGCGAAGAGACCCAGTACTTC. Amino acid sequence: CASSAGGQGEETQYF.

The chain links TRBV7-2 to TRBJ2-7; D gene uncertain. V was shortened by 5 bases and J by 5 bases, with 19 bases between the two germline ends. The CDR3 runs to 15 residues. CDR1 SGHTA and CDR2 FQGNSA come from the germline V gene. CDR3 in DNA: TGTGCCAGCAGCAGAAGCGCGGCCTTAGCCCACGAGCAGTACTTC. This codes for CASSRSAALAHEQYF.

The V call is TRBV18, the J call TRBJ1-6; no definite D call. The germline gives CDR1 KGHSH, CDR2 LQKENI. CDR3 length: 15 residues. V was clipped by 3 bases and J by 7 bases, with 13 bases between them. The CDR3 is CASSPLPAPNSPLHF. The CDR3 DNA sequence: TGTGCCAGCTCACCCCTCCCCGCTCCAAATTCACCCCTCCACTTT.

This chain joins TRBV10-3 and TRBJ1-1; D uncertain. The CDR3 totals 15 residues. Germline CDR1 and CDR2: ENHRY and SYGVKD. The V end was cut by 4 bases, the J end by 0 bases, with 12 bases between. Here the CDR3 reads CAISGDLVMNTEAFF. The CDR3 DNA reads as TGTGCCATCAGTGGAGACCTGGTGATGAACACTGAAGCTTTCTTT.

The table lists this clone with a few counts. The chain has TRBV7-8 and TRBJ1-1, with D uncertain. V was clipped by 3 bases and J by 3 bases, with 11 bases between them. In germline, CDR1 is SGHVS, CDR2 FQNEAQ. The length of the CDR3 is 14 residues. The CDR3 reads CASSLSEVDTEAFF. In DNA form, the CDR3 reads TGTGCCAGCAGCTTGTCAGAGGTTGACACTGAAGCTTTCTTT.

The chain carries TRBV7-8 and TRBJ1-1, with TRBD1 matching over 7 bases. The CDR3 length is 13 residues. Germline CDR1 and CDR2: SGHVS and FQNEAQ. Trimming cost V 1 base and J 10 bases; bases outside gene matches: 6. DNA of the CDR3: TGTGCCAGCAGCTTAGGTCAGGGGGTAGGAGCTTTCTTT. It codes for CASSLGQGVGAFF.

This clone turned up a few times. The chain combines TRBV10-1 with TRBJ1-1, with TRBD1 matching 9 bases. V was pared by 10 bases and J by 7 bases, with 10 bases of the junction left unmatched. Germline V CDR1 and CDR2: WNHNN, SYGVQD (reference sequence). The CDR3 totals 13 residues. CDR3 protein: CATLGQGGIEAFF. CDR3 DNA sequence: TGCGCCACCCTGGGACAGGGAGGTATTGAAGCTTTCTTT.

This chain connects TRBV19 to TRBJ2-7; D is perhaps TRBD1 (8 bases). This CDR3 comprises 20 residues. Per germline, CDR1 LNHDA and CDR2 SQIVND (reference sequence). The V end was cut by 5 bases, the J end by 0 bases, with 29 bases between. CDR3 sequence: CASSSPGQATSGTSSYEQYF. In nucleotides, the CDR3 is TGTGCCAGTAGTTCCCCGGGACAGGCGACGAGCGGGACGAGCTCCTACGAGCAGTACTTC.

In this sample, this clone turned up a few times. In DNA, the CDR3 is TGCGCCAGCACCTTAGAAGGGGGGGAGCTGTTTTTT. This gives the protein CASTLEGGELFF. The chain combines TRBV4-3 with TRBJ2-2, with D uncertain. The ends were cut back, 7 bases at V and 8 bases at J, with 11 bases in the middle. Germline CDR1 and CDR2: LGHNA and YSLEER. The CDR3 runs to 12 residues.

The gene calls are TRBV11-2 and TRBJ2-5; 10 positions match TRBD1. This CDR3 spans 16 amino acids. V gave up 5 bases and J gave up 1 base; unmatched junction bases: 7. The germline gives CDR1 SGHAT, CDR2 FQNNGV. The DNA of the CDR3 is TGTGCCAGCAGCGATGACAGGGGGCGGTTCCAAGAGACCCAGTACTTC. Residues: CASSDDRGRFQETQYF.

The gene calls are TRBV19 and TRBJ2-5, with D perhaps given as TRBD1 or TRBD2 (5 bases each). This CDR3 spans 16 amino acids. CDR1 LNHDA and CDR2 SQIVND come from the germline V gene (reference sequence). V dropped 3 bases and J dropped 2 bases, with 16 bases sitting between them. This CDR3 reads CASSMHGTQTQETQYF. In DNA, the CDR3 is TGTGCCAGTAGTATGCACGGGACGCAAACACAAGAGACCCAGTACTTC.

This rearrangement joins TRBV4-2 to TRBJ2-2; D uncertain. V lost 0 bases, J lost 2 bases, and 4 bases lay in between. The CDR3 sequence is 14 residues long. Germline V gene sequence: CDR1 LGHNA, CDR2 YNFKEQ. CDR3 bases: TGTGCCAGCAGCCAAGACCCTAACACCGGGGAGCTGTTTTTT. Amino acid sequence: CASSQDPNTGELFF.

This clone was found a few times. This chain connects TRBV19 to TRBJ2-1, with D perhaps given as TRBD1 or TRBD2 (5 bases each). This CDR3 has 14 amino acids. The V gene lost 5 bases and the J gene lost 3 bases, with 11 bases spanning the gap. CDR1 is LNHDA and CDR2 is SQIVND in the germline V gene (reference sequence). In DNA form, the CDR3 reads TGTGCCAGTAGTCTACGGGACGGCTACAATGAGCAGTTCTTC. Its translation: CASSLRDGYNEQFF.